This T cell receptor beta chain is drawn from a study of cytomegalovirus exposure and HLA in healthy donors. Clones were sequenced by immunoSEQ multiplex PCR, and TCRdb holds only the in-frame ones, with some missing. The sample has 200,000 or so clones, roughly 84% seen once. The CDR3 has 16 residues. Per the germline V gene, CDR1 is MGHRA and CDR2 is YSYEKL. V was pared by 3 bases and J by 6 bases, with 8 bases of the junction left unmatched. The receptor's source is a man between 18 and 35 years old in good health and CMV-seropositive. The rearrangement links TRBV4-1 to TRBJ2-1; TRBD2 matches at 10 bases. Sequencing used PBMCs. CDR3 in DNA: TGCGCCAGCAGCCACGGTACGGCTAGCGGGAGCAATGAGCAGTTCTTC. Protein sequence: CASSHGTASGSNEQFF.